This TCR beta chain comes out of a study of T cell clonotyping in hematopoietic cell transplantation. Some clones are missing from TCRdb's copy, which holds only in-frame ones; the method was immunoSEQ multiplex PCR. The sample contains 13,000 to 15,000 clones, about 98% of which appear only once. Comment on this clone: Its antigen remains unknown.

Recipients were bled about 28 days pretransplant and at posttransplant days 30, 100, 180. V gave up 10 bases and J gave up 3 bases; unmatched junction bases: 2. The CDR3 is 11 residues long. The germline V gene encodes CDR1 SNHLY and CDR2 FYNNEI. Findings and limits, study-wide: At the given depth, recipient repertoires were over 95% de novo clonotypes. Pathologically expanded recipient clonotypes increased progressively from day 30 to day 180 as diversity fell. Broader posttransplant TCR repertoire diversity was predicted by graft donor and pretransplant recipient Inverse Simpson Index values.

This TCR derives from a female patient aged 50-59 years who had an allogeneic stem cell transplant from an unrelated donor, so T cells may come from the graft donor. Some clones in this sample may be carry-over from other donors' samples. The material was peripheral blood mononuclear cells, obtained 30 days after allogeneic stem cell transplant. This sequence joins TRBV2 and TRBJ1-2; 7 bases line up with TRBD1. CDR3 bases: TGTGCCACCGGACAGGACTATGGCTACACCTTC. Residues: CATGQDYGYTF.